Below are 2 T cell receptor beta chains sequenced from a single sample in a study of beta chain features in type 1 diabetes. Study-wide findings and caveats: All four CD4+ subsets from Type 1 diabetes patients carried moderately but significantly shorter TCRB CDR3s.

TCRB transcripts that were expressed got sequenced, as all of the isolated RNA had been reverse transcribed. Produced via immunoSEQ multiplex PCR; TCRdb's table is partial and in-frame only. Seen here are under 850,000 clones, 13% observed once, and the top ten hold less than 0.025%. Which antigens these TCRs recognize remains unknown. Sample: naive CD4+ T cells from blood. The receptors stem from a man between 18 and 35 years old with type 1 diabetes.

This chain joins TRBV30 and TRBJ1-1, with 7 bases identical to TRBD1. V trimming: 0 bases; J trimming: 0 bases; junction bases outside the gene matches: 10. Germline CDR1 and CDR2: GTSNPN and SVGIG (reference sequence). The CDR3 runs 17 residues. The CDR3, as DNA: TGTGCCTGGAGTGTACTACAGGGGTACAGCATGAACACTGAAGCTTTCTTT. It is translated as CAWSVLQGYSMNTEAFF.

This clone was found a few times. Here the CDR3 reads CASSWDREDYGYTF. The CDR3 DNA follows: TGTGCCAGTAGCTGGGACAGGGAGGACTATGGCTACACCTTC. This chain links TRBV19 with TRBJ1-2; TRBD1 aligns across 9 bases. Unmatched junction bases numbered 5, after V lost 6 bases and J lost 3 bases. The CDR3 has 14 residues. CDR1 is LNHDA, CDR2 SQIVND, per germline (reference sequence). Filled out from reference TRBV19 and TRBJ1-2, the complete variable domain reads DGGITQSPKYLFRKEGQNVTLSCEQNLNHDAMYWYRQDPGQGLRLIYYSQIVNDFQKGDIAEGYSVSREKKESFPLTVTSAQKNPTAFYLCASSWDREDYGYTFGSGTRLTVV.